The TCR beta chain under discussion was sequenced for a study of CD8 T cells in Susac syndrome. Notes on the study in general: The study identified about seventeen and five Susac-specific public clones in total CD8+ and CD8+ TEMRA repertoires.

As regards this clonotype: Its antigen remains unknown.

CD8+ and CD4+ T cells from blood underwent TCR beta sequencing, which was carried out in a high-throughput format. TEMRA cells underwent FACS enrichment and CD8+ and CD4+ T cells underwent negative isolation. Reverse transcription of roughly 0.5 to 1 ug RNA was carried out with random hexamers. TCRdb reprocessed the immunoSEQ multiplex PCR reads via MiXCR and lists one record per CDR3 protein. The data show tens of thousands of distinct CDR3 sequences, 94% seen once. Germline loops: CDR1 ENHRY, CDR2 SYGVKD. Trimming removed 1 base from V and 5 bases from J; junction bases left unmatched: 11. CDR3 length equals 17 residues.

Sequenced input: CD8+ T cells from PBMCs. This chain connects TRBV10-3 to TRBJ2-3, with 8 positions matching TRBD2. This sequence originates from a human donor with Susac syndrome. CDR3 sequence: CAISEFRAGAREDTQYF. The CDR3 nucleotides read TGTGCCATCAGTGAGTTTCGAGCGGGGGCCCGGGAAGATACGCAGTATTTT.